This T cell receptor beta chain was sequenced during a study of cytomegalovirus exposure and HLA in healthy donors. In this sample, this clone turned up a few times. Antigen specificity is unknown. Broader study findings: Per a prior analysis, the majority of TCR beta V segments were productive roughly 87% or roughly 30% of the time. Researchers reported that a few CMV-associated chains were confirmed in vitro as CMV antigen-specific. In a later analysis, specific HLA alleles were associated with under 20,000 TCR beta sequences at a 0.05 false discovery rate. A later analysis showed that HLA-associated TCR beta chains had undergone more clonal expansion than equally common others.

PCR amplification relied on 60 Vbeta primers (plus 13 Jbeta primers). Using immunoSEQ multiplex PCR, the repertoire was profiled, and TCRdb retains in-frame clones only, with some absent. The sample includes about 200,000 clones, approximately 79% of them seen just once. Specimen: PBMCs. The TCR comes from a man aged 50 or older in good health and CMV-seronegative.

The CDR3 nucleotides are TGTGCCAGCAGCTTACGGACAGAGAACACCGGGGAGCTGTTTTTT. Translating gives CASSLRTENTGELFF. The chain is built from TRBV5-5 and TRBJ2-2, with D maybe TRBD1 (6 bases). CDR3 length: 15 amino acids. Trimming removed 2 bases from V and 1 base from J, with 9 bases in between. Per germline, CDR1 SGHKS and CDR2 YYEKEE (reference sequence).